These 20 T cell receptor beta chains were sequenced from one sample in a study of cytomegalovirus exposure and HLA in healthy donors. This PCR relied on a set of 60 Vbeta primers and 13 Jbeta primers. Repertoires were generated with immunoSEQ multiplex PCR, while TCRdb's copy carries only in-frame clones and drops some. The repertoire consists of about 150,000 clones, with around 79% occurring once and the leading ten covering 7.7%. The material sequenced was PBMCs. All receptors come from a man aged 25-45 years in good health and CMV-seropositive.

The gene calls are TRBV5-1 and TRBJ1-5; D is unclear. This CDR3 comprises 17 residues. CDR1 and CDR2 from the germline V gene are SGHRS and YFSETQ. The V end was cut by 4 bases, the J end by 0 bases, with 17 bases between. This CDR3 is CASSLTSDIYSNQPQHF. The DNA for the CDR3 is TGCGCCAGCAGCCTTACTTCAGACATATATAGCAATCAGCCCCAGCATTTT.

The gene calls are TRBV10-3 and TRBJ1-5, with 8 bases matching TRBD1. The CDR3 totals 13 residues. Trimming at V came to 10 bases and at J to 5 bases, leaving 7 bases not matched to a gene. Germline assignment: CDR1 ENHRY and CDR2 SYGVKD. DNA of the CDR3: TGTGCCACCGTGGAGGACAGGGATCAGCCCCAGCATTTT. Translated: CATVEDRDQPQHF.

The rearrangement links TRBV2 to TRBJ1-5; tentatively, D is TRBD1 (6 bases). Germline V gives CDR1 SNHLY, CDR2 FYNNEI. Trimming cost V 2 bases and J 6 bases, with 17 bases left between them. This CDR3 contains 16 residues. CDR3 DNA: TGTGCCAGCAGTGAAACCCCGCAGGGGTTAGGTCAGCCCCAGCATTTT. It specifies CASSETPQGLGQPQHF.

The rearrangement joins TRBV29-1 to TRBJ1-2; D is uncertain. CDR3 length equals 15 residues. V was cut by 7 bases and J by 0 bases, with 18 bases left in between. CDR1 and CDR2 (germline): SQVTM, ANQGSEA. The CDR3 spells CSALIKSLPNYGYTF. As DNA, the CDR3 is TGCAGCGCCCTAATAAAGTCCCTCCCTAACTATGGCTACACCTTC.

V gene TRBV5-4 combines with J gene TRBJ1-3, with D perhaps matching TRBD1 (5 bases). From germline, CDR1 is SGHNT and CDR2 YYREEE (reference sequence). V was trimmed by 4 bases and J by 4 bases, leaving 15 bases between them. The CDR3 contains 15 residues. This CDR3 reads CASSPDTTPGNTIYF. In DNA form, the CDR3 reads TGTGCCAGCAGCCCGGACACCACTCCCGGAAACACCATATATTTT.

A word on this clone: This same CDR3 is encoded by further DNA sequences in the sample. The chain carries TRBV4-1 and TRBJ2-1; TRBD2 aligns across 7 bases. Losses at the gene ends were 0 bases for V and 6 bases for J; bases not matched to a gene: 11. The CDR3 extends over 17 amino acids. Germline CDR1 reads MGHRA; CDR2 reads YSYEKL. This CDR3 reads CASSQDTAGVGGNEQFF. The CDR3 DNA reads TGCGCCAGCAGCCAAGATACGGCGGGAGTCGGGGGCAATGAGCAGTTCTTC.

This clone was detected once. The CDR3 nucleotides read TGTGCCAGCAGGCTGGGGAGGAATCAGCCCCAGCATTTT. It encodes CASRLGRNQPQHF. V usage is TRBV2 and J usage is TRBJ1-5; D not resolved. The CDR3 runs to 13 residues. Germline assignment: CDR1 SNHLY and CDR2 FYNNEI. V was shortened by 6 bases and J by 4 bases, with 10 bases between the two germline ends.

In regard to this clone: At one of its ends the junction is not consistent with the germline gene, which may arise from a read error. This chain uses TRBV20-1 with TRBJ1-2, with a tentative D call TRBD1 (5 bases). The CDR3 totals 8 residues. Germline assignment: CDR1 DFQATT and CDR2 SNEGSKA (reference sequence). CDR3 region: CSAAGTLF. The CDR3 nucleotides are TGCAGTGCCGCCGGGACTCTCTTC.

The gene calls are TRBV15 and TRBJ1-1; maybe TRBD1 (6 bases). Germline V gene lookup returns CDR1 LNHNV and CDR2 YYDKDF (reference sequence). With 8 bases removed from V and 5 bases from J, the gap between germline ends came to 24 bases. The CDR3 runs to 16 residues. The CDR3 nucleotides are TGTGCCACCCGACGGGAAGGGGACAACCCGAGGACTGAAGCTTTCTTT. The encoded protein is CATRREGDNPRTEAFF.

This chain uses TRBV7-2 with TRBJ1-6; the match to TRBD1 covers 11 bases. The germline CDR1 and CDR2 sequences are SGHTA and FQGNSA. This CDR3 has 17 residues. V shed 1 base and J 7 bases; nucleotides not matched to a gene: 6. CDR3 sequence reads: CASSLGTGGEANSPLHF. In DNA, the CDR3 is TGTGCCAGCAGCTTAGGGACAGGGGGCGAAGCCAATTCACCCCTCCACTTT.

The V call is TRBV7-7, the J call TRBJ2-7; no clear D. This CDR3 region has 13 residues. CDR1 is SSHAT, CDR2 FNYEAQ, per germline (reference sequence). Deletions cut 1 base from V and 5 bases from J, with 9 bases between. CDR3 sequence reads: CASSLGQRDEQYF. CDR3 bases: TGTGCCAGCAGCTTAGGCCAAAGAGACGAGCAGTACTTC.

The rearrangement joins TRBV28 to TRBJ1-5, with D tentatively TRBD1 (5 bases). Trimming left V 6 bases short and J 7 bases short, with 19 bases between. The CDR3 has 15 residues. Germline CDR1 MDHEN, CDR2 SYDVKM. The CDR3 DNA is TGTGCCAGCAGGGAGGGGTCTGGGATGAGGCAGCCCCAGCATTTT. Encoded protein: CASREGSGMRQPQHF.

The genes are TRBV7-2 and TRBJ2-1; 12 bases line up with TRBD2. The J segment lost 5 bases and the V segment lost 5 bases, leaving 10 bases of the junction unmatched. CDR3 length equals 17 residues. CDR1 and CDR2 from the germline V gene are SGHTA and FQGNSA. CDR3 in DNA: TGTGCCAGCAGCCACCACACCCTAGCGGGGGGGGACAATGAGCAGTTCTTC. Protein product: CASSHHTLAGGDNEQFF.

The chain combines TRBV28 with TRBJ2-5; 7 bases map to TRBD1. The length of the CDR3 is 15 residues. The junction had 6 bases not matched to a gene; V was cut back by 4 bases and J by 1 base. Germline V CDR1 and CDR2: MDHEN, SYDVKM. The CDR3 DNA sequence: TGTGCCAGCAGTTCTTCTTGGGACAGCCAAGAGACCCAGTACTTC. Translating gives CASSSSWDSQETQYF.

This chain links TRBV29-1 with TRBJ2-2, with TRBD2 matching over 7 bases. Trimming removed 6 bases from V and 6 bases from J; junction bases left unmatched: 1. From germline, CDR1 is SQVTM and CDR2 ANQGSEA. The CDR3 length is 11 residues. CDR3 bases: TGCAGCGTGGCGGGGGCCGGGGAGCTGTTTTTT. This translates into CSVAGAGELFF.

The rearrangement links TRBV27 to TRBJ1-1, with no clear D. The ends were cut back, 2 bases at V and 0 bases at J, with 10 bases in the middle. Germline values: CDR1 MNHEY, CDR2 SMNVEV (reference sequence). CDR3 length: 15 residues. The CDR3 loop reads CASSLREDMNTEAFF. CDR3 sequence (DNA): TGTGCCAGCAGTTTACGCGAAGATATGAACACTGAAGCTTTCTTT.

V and J are TRBV9 and TRBJ2-4; a weak D match, TRBD2 (6 bases). The CDR3 has 20 amino acids. From germline, CDR1 is SGDLS and CDR2 YYNGEE. V dropped 4 bases and J dropped 0 bases, with 26 bases sitting between them. CDR3 protein: CASSKYRRALVRLAKNIQYF. In DNA form, the CDR3 reads TGTGCCAGCAGCAAATACAGGAGGGCCCTAGTAAGGCTAGCCAAAAACATTCAGTACTTC.

The genes are TRBV11-2 and TRBJ2-5, with 9 bases aligning to TRBD1. J was trimmed by 1 base and V by 3 bases; bases with no gene match: 0. The CDR3 runs 14 residues. The V gene's germline CDR1 is SGHAT and CDR2 FQNNGV. The CDR3 protein is CASSLGQGQETQYF. CDR3 coding DNA: TGTGCCAGCAGCTTGGGACAGGGCCAAGAGACCCAGTACTTC.

This rearrangement joins TRBV28 to TRBJ2-5; a weak D match, TRBD1 (6 bases). This CDR3 is 14 amino acids long. Between the trimmed V and J ends, which lost 2 bases and 8 bases, there was a span of 15 bases. In germline, CDR1 is MDHEN, CDR2 SYDVKM. CDR3 in amino acids: CASSLGGARETQYF. CDR3 in DNA: TGTGCCAGCAGTTTAGGGGGCGCGAGGGAAACCCAGTACTTC.

This chain connects TRBV19 to TRBJ1-2; tentative D call: TRBD1 (6 bases). Germline values: CDR1 LNHDA, CDR2 SQIVND (reference sequence). Trimming stripped 3 bases from V and 3 bases from J, with 11 bases between. This CDR3 contains 14 residues. CDR3 in DNA: TGTGCCAGTAGTATCGGACAGTTTTACTATGGCTACACCTTC. This translates into CASSIGQFYYGYTF.